The 24 T cell receptor beta chains reported below all come from one sample, sequenced in a study of blood T cell repertoires in COVID-19. The repertoire was sequenced with immunoSEQ multiplex PCR; TCRdb's copy has only in-frame clones and lacks some. The profile shows 350,000 to 400,000 clones, approximately 88% of them singletons. The sequenced material came from PBMCs or T cells enriched from blood (not recorded which). Receptors were obtained from a woman aged 25 to 39 with acute COVID-19.

The rearrangement joins TRBV30 to TRBJ1-2, with a weak D call TRBD1 (6 bases). The V and J ends lost 5 bases and 4 bases respectively, with 14 bases between them. The CDR3 contains 13 residues. CDR1 and CDR2 (germline): GTSNPN, SVGIG (reference sequence). The CDR3 sequence is CAWGKTGPYGYTF. For the CDR3, the DNA is TGTGCCTGGGGTAAAACAGGGCCCTATGGCTACACCTTC.

The rearrangement links TRBV6-2 or TRBV6-3 to TRBJ1-5, with D tentatively TRBD1 (5 bases). Deletions cut 0 bases from V and 5 bases from J, with 14 bases between. In germline, CDR1 is MNHEY, CDR2 SVGEGT. CDR3 length equals 16 residues. The CDR3 protein is CASSYSPVSGDQPQHF. The CDR3 coding sequence is TGTGCCAGCAGTTACTCCCCGGTTTCGGGGGATCAGCCCCAGCATTTT.

This chain links TRBV9 with TRBJ2-3, with 10 bases matching TRBD1. Germline loops: CDR1 SGDLS, CDR2 YYNGEE. J gave up 2 bases and V 3 bases, and 6 bases lay outside the gene matches. The CDR3 is 16 amino acids. CDR3 protein: CASSERTGGPTDTQYF. The CDR3, as DNA: TGTGCCAGCAGCGAGAGGACAGGGGGACCCACAGATACGCAGTATTTT. The full variable domain, with the rest looked up from reference TRBV9 and TRBJ2-3, is DSGVTQTPKHLITATGQRVTLRCSPRSGDLSVYWYQQSLDQGLQFLIQYYNGEERAKGNILERFSAQQFPDLHSELNLSSLELGDSALYFCASSERTGGPTDTQYFGPGTRLTVL.

The chain recombines TRBV9 with TRBJ2-3, with 7 nucleotides matching TRBD1. The germline V gene encodes CDR1 SGDLS and CDR2 YYNGEE. The CDR3 sequence is 15 residues long. V lost 3 bases to trimming and J lost 8 bases; unmatched junction nucleotides: 12. CDR3 residues: CASSEPPGGGFTQYF. The CDR3 nucleotides are TGTGCCAGCAGCGAACCGCCAGGGGGTGGTTTTACGCAGTATTTT.

The chain joins TRBV27 to TRBJ1-5; 7 nucleotides agree with TRBD1. CDR1 and CDR2 from the germline V gene are MNHEY and SMNVEV (reference sequence). V gave up 6 bases and J gave up 4 bases; unmatched junction bases: 6. The CDR3 extends over 14 amino acids. In DNA, the CDR3 is TGTGCCAGCAGCTTTTTGACAGGGAATCAGCCCCAGCATTTT. This encodes CASSFLTGNQPQHF.

The CDR3 loop reads CASGAGARSYNEQFF. CDR3 sequence (DNA): TGTGCCAGCGGGGCGGGGGCCCGCTCCTACAATGAGCAGTTCTTC. This chain connects TRBV9 to TRBJ2-1, with D maybe TRBD2 (7 bases). V shed 7 bases and J shed 0 bases, with 14 bases lying between them. The CDR3 is 15 residues long. The germline gives CDR1 SGDLS, CDR2 YYNGEE.

This clone was counted once. The V and J genes are TRBV5-1 and TRBJ1-6, with D possibly matching TRBD1 (6 bases). CDR3 length: 18 residues. Trimming left V 2 bases short and J 0 bases short, with 15 bases between. Germline lookup yields CDR1 SGHRS and CDR2 YFSETQ. CDR3 bases: TGCGCCAGCAGCTTCGGTCCAGGGGTGAGCTCCTATAATTCACCCCTCCACTTT. This sequence encodes CASSFGPGVSSYNSPLHF.

The table lists this clone with a count of one. V and J are TRBV5-4 and TRBJ1-2, with unresolved D. Germline assignment: CDR1 SGHNT and CDR2 YYREEE (reference sequence). The CDR3 is 11 residues long. Trimming took off 7 bases at V and 2 bases at J, with 6 bases between the two ends. For the CDR3, the DNA is TGTGCCAGCGGGCCAAACTATGGCTACACCTTC. This encodes CASGPNYGYTF.

CDR3 residues: CASSIDPGYSNQPQHF. In nucleotides, the CDR3 is TGTGCCAGTAGTATAGATCCAGGGTATAGCAATCAGCCCCAGCATTTT. The chain employs TRBV19 and TRBJ1-5; maybe TRBD1 (5 bases). The CDR3 is 16 amino acids. Trimming pared 0 bases from V and 0 bases from J, leaving 9 bases between. Per the germline V gene, CDR1 is LNHDA and CDR2 is SQIVND (reference sequence).

V and J are TRBV15 and TRBJ1-5; 12 bases match TRBD1. The CDR3 contains 18 residues. Germline loops: CDR1 LNHNV, CDR2 YYDKDF (reference sequence). Trimming at V came to 6 bases and at J to 1 base, leaving 10 bases not matched to a gene. The CDR3: CATRSSGQGAGSNQPQHF. DNA for the CDR3: TGTGCCACCAGATCTTCGGGACAGGGGGCTGGGAGCAATCAGCCCCAGCATTTT.

The J gene is TRBJ2-3, the V gene TRBV4-1, with a tentative D call TRBD1 (6 bases). The CDR3 has 17 residues. Germline assignment: CDR1 MGHRA and CDR2 YSYEKL. The V end was cut by 4 bases, the J end by 4 bases, with 21 bases between. The DNA for the CDR3 is TGCGCCAGCAGCCTTGGACAGACCCGCACCCTACCAGATACGCAGTATTTT. The encoded protein is CASSLGQTRTLPDTQYF.

The V call is TRBV21-1, the J call TRBJ2-1; the listed D gene, TRBD2, was not tested against the DNA. TRBV21-1 has pseudogene status. The CDR3 totals 17 residues. As DNA, the CDR3 is TGTGCCAGCAGCATGAGAAGCGGGTTTTCGGTATACAATGAGCAGTTCTTC. Amino acid sequence: CASSMRSGFSVYNEQFF.

This clone was observed a few times. Other DNA sequences in this specimen translate into the identical CDR3. This chain joins TRBV11-2 and TRBJ1-1, with D unresolved. The V gene's germline CDR1 is SGHAT and CDR2 FQNNGV. With 0 bases removed from V and 1 base from J, the gap between germline ends came to 3 bases. The CDR3 sequence is 13 residues long. This chain's CDR3 is CASSLDRNTEAFF. CDR3 bases: TGTGCCAGCAGCTTAGACAGGAACACTGAAGCTTTCTTT.

As for this clone: The sample holds other DNA sequences that translate to the same CDR3. The chain employs TRBV27 and TRBJ1-1; no definite D call. The CDR3 covers 13 residues. Looked up from germline, CDR1 is MNHEY and CDR2 is SMNVEV (reference sequence). Deletions cut 0 bases from V and 4 bases from J, with 6 bases between. The chain's CDR3 is CASSLSGGTEAFF. The DNA for the CDR3 is TGTGCCAGCAGTTTATCAGGCGGCACTGAAGCTTTCTTT.

CDR3 amino acids: CASSRTFGNTIYF. DNA of the CDR3: TGTGCCAGCTCCCGGACATTTGGAAACACCATATATTTT. The V call is TRBV18, the J call TRBJ1-3; D might be TRBD1 (5 bases). Germline V gene lookup returns CDR1 KGHSH and CDR2 LQKENI. Between the trimmed V and J ends, which lost 6 bases and 3 bases, there was a span of 9 bases. The CDR3 has 13 amino acids.

Only a few counts were recorded for this clone. The rearrangement links TRBV9 to TRBJ1-1, with TRBD1 as a possible D gene (5 bases). V was cut by 0 bases and J by 1 base, with 10 bases left in between. This CDR3 is built from 15 residues. CDR1 is SGDLS and CDR2 is YYNGEE in the germline V gene. CDR3 bases: TGTGCCAGCAGCGTAGACGGCAGGGCGAACACTGAAGCTTTCTTT. This translates into CASSVDGRANTEAFF.

With regard to this clone: At the DNA level, this CDR3 is encoded by other sequences in the same sample as well. The chain joins TRBV3-1 (or the pseudogene TRBV3-2) to TRBJ1-2; D is perhaps TRBD1 (5 bases). Trimming pared 4 bases from V and 4 bases from J, leaving 10 bases between. Germline V lookup: CDR1 LGHDT, CDR2 YNNKEL (reference sequence). This CDR3 is built from 13 residues. CDR3 protein: CASSPRVGYGYTF. CDR3 nucleotide sequence: TGTGCCAGCAGCCCCAGGGTAGGCTATGGCTACACCTTC.

This chain joins TRBV6-1 and TRBJ1-2, with unresolved D. This CDR3 comprises 14 residues. V lost 1 base to trimming and J lost 5 bases, with 11 bases between them. Germline loops: CDR1 MNHNS, CDR2 SASEGT. CDR3 sequence (DNA): TGTGCCAGCAGTGAAGGTTCGGGTCCGTATGGCTACACCTTC. Translated, it gives CASSEGSGPYGYTF.

In its sample, this clone was seen once. The chain recombines TRBV5-1 with TRBJ2-3; possible D gene TRBD1, 5 bases. There are 16 residues in the CDR3. CDR1 and CDR2 (germline): SGHRS, YFSETQ. The V end lost 4 bases, the J end lost 6 bases, and 21 bases lay between the germline ends. The CDR3 DNA reads as TGCGCCAGCAGCAAGGACACCAGCCAAAGTGGGGATACGCAGTATTTT. Protein product: CASSKDTSQSGDTQYF.

The rearrangement joins TRBV20-1 to TRBJ1-1; TRBD1 matches at 8 bases. V trimming: 6 bases; J trimming: 4 bases; junction bases outside the gene matches: 1. This CDR3 spans 11 amino acids. Looked up from germline, CDR1 is DFQATT and CDR2 is SNEGSKA (reference sequence). CDR3 sequence reads: CSATGGTEAFF. The DNA of the CDR3 is TGCAGTGCCACAGGGGGCACTGAAGCTTTCTTT.

CDR3 sequence reads: CASSRGPSSYNSPLHF. CDR3 DNA: TGTGCCAGTAGTAGAGGGCCGAGCTCCTATAATTCACCCCTCCACTTT. V is TRBV19 and J is TRBJ1-6, with D unresolved. Germline CDR1 is LNHDA and CDR2 is SQIVND (reference sequence). The CDR3 spans 16 residues. Trimming removed 4 bases at V and 0 bases at J, with 10 bases between. Full variable domain (missing parts from reference TRBV19 and TRBJ1-6): DGGITQSPKYLFRKEGQNVTLSCEQNLNHDAMYWYRQDPGQGLRLIYYSQIVNDFQKGDIAEGYSVSREKKESFPLTVTSAQKNPTAFYLCASSRGPSSYNSPLHFGNGTRLTVT.

CDR3 protein: CASSEWDSRVREKLFF. DNA of the CDR3: TGTGCCAGCAGTGAATGGGACTCAAGAGTGAGGGAAAAACTGTTTTTT. The genes are TRBV25-1 and TRBJ1-4, with D maybe TRBD1 (5 bases). This CDR3 region has 16 residues. Germline lookup yields CDR1 MGHDK and CDR2 SYGVNS. Deletions cut 1 base from V and 8 bases from J, with 17 bases between.

This chain connects TRBV29-1 to TRBJ2-7; 8 nucleotides align to TRBD1. V trimming: 6 bases; J trimming: 3 bases; junction bases outside the gene matches: 10. Germline CDR1 SQVTM, CDR2 ANQGSEA. CDR3 length equals 14 residues. The CDR3 sequence is CSVTSPDRGYEQYF. Written as DNA, the CDR3 is TGCAGCGTCACCTCTCCAGACAGGGGCTACGAGCAGTACTTC.

The genes are TRBV5-1 and TRBJ1-4; possibly TRBD1 for D (6 bases). This CDR3 is 16 amino acids long. V was cut by 4 bases and J by 6 bases, with 19 bases left in between. Germline CDR1 and CDR2: SGHRS and YFSETQ. In DNA, the CDR3 is TGCGCCAGCAGCGAGGCCCCAACGAGGGGGTATGAAAAACTGTTTTTT. Protein product: CASSEAPTRGYEKLFF. Looking up the rest from reference TRBV5-1 and TRBJ1-4 gives the full variable domain: KAGVTQTPRYLIKTRGQQVTLSCSPISGHRSVSWYQQTPGQGLQFLFEYFSETQRNKGNFPGRFSGRQFSNSRSEMNVSTLELGDSALYLCASSEAPTRGYEKLFFGSGTQLSVL.